Listed below are T cell receptor beta chains from one sample, sequenced in a study of shared clonotypes between healthy human individuals. The repertoire was sequenced with immunoSEQ multiplex PCR; TCRdb's copy has only in-frame clones and lacks some. The repertoire holds under 650,000 clones, with 90% to 96% as singletons. Input material: naive CD4+ T cells sorted from blood. These receptors were collected from a woman aged 25 to 39 in good health. CDR3s include the opening cysteine and the closing phenylalanine or tryptophan. The D gene is left open where the match is weak. Where a row states a size, it is once, few, many or the class of an expanded clone; other rows omit it.

V gene	clone size	D gene	J gene	CDR3 DNA	CDR3 protein
TRBV29-1	once	.	TRBJ1-4	TGCAGCGTTAAAAACAGGCTTAATGAAAAACTGTTTTTT	CSVKNRLNEKLFF
TRBV28	.	.	TRBJ1-5	TGTGCCAGCAGTTTACGGAGCAATCAGCCCCAGCATTTT	CASSLRSNQPQHF
TRBV9	.	TRBD1	TRBJ1-1	TGTGCCAGCAGCGGACAGGGGACTGAAGCTTTCTTT	CASSGQGTEAFF
TRBV7-9	.	TRBD2	TRBJ2-3	TGTGCCAGCAGGTTACCCAATTTTGCGGGAGAGACAGATACGCAGTATTTT	CASRLPNFAGETDTQYF
TRBV6-5	.	TRBD2	TRBJ2-1	TGTGCCAGCAGTTCCGGGGGGGAGCAGTTCTTC	CASSSGGEQFF
TRBV10-2	.	.	TRBJ1-4	TGCGCCAGCAGTGAGTCTCAGGGTTTGGAAAAACTGTTTTTT	CASSESQGLEKLFF
TRBV6-1	.	.	TRBJ1-4	TGTGCCAGCAGTGGAGAATACACCACTAATGAAAAACTGTTTTTT	CASSGEYTTNEKLFF
TRBV6-5	.	.	TRBJ2-7	TGTGCGTCGGGGGCCCGGGCCACCTACGAGCAGTACTTC	CASGARATYEQYF
TRBV5-6	.	.	TRBJ1-4	TGTGCCAGCAGCTTCGTAGGGAATGAAAAACTGTTTTTT	CASSFVGNEKLFF
TRBV4-1	.	.	TRBJ1-1	TGCGCCAGCAGCCAAGGCGCCTTCATGGCCGAGGCTTTCTTT	CASSQGAFMAEAFF
TRBV5-1	.	TRBD1	TRBJ2-2	TGCGCCAGCAGCTTGGCGGGCAGGGGGCCCACCGGGGAGCTGTTTTTT	CASSLAGRGPTGELFF
TRBV6-5	few	TRBD2	TRBJ2-7	TGTGCCAGCAGTTACGGACTAGCCTACGAGCAGTACTTC	CASSYGLAYEQYF
TRBV4-1	.	.	TRBJ1-2	TGCGCCAGCAGCCAAGTTGCGATAGGGACTAACTATGGCTACACCTTC	CASSQVAIGTNYGYTF
TRBV10-3	.	.	TRBJ2-7	TGTGCCATCAGTAAGACCGATCTCTACGAGCAGTACTTC	CAISKTDLYEQYF
TRBV6-5	.	TRBD2	TRBJ2-5	TGTGCCAGCAGTTACTCGCGGGGGGACCAAGAGACCCAGTACTTC	CASSYSRGDQETQYF
TRBV5-1	.	TRBD2	TRBJ2-7	TGCGCCAGCAGCTTTCAAGCGGGGGGAACTAGCTCCTACGAGCAGTACTTC	CASSFQAGGTSSYEQYF
TRBV7-2	.	.	TRBJ1-5	TGTGCCAGCAGCTTAACCGAACTGAGAAATCAGCCCCAGCATTTT	CASSLTELRNQPQHF
TRBV29-1	.	.	TRBJ2-7	TGCAGCGTTGACCGAAAGACGACGAGCTCCTACGAGCAGTACTTC	CSVDRKTTSSYEQYF
TRBV28	.	TRBD1	TRBJ1-6	TGTGCCAGCAGCCCTCCCGGGACAGGGATTTCACCCCTCCACTTT	CASSPPGTGISPLHF
TRBV2	.	.	TRBJ1-2	TGTGCCAGCAGTGTTATAGGAGCTAACTATGGCTACACCTTC	CASSVIGANYGYTF
TRBV7-2	.	.	TRBJ1-1	TGTGCCAGCAGCTTATCCGGAATGAACACTGAAGCTTTCTTT	CASSLSGMNTEAFF
TRBV29-1	.	.	TRBJ2-1	TGCAGCGTTGTTGGGGCGCTTACAAAGCAGTTCTTC	CSVVGALTKQFF
TRBV28	once	TRBD1	TRBJ2-5	TGTGCCAGCAGTGACAGGGGGCGGGAGACCCAGTACTTC	CASSDRGRETQYF
TRBV7-7	.	.	TRBJ2-2	TGTGCCAGCAGCCCTACCCGGTACACCGGGGAGCTGTTTTTT	CASSPTRYTGELFF
TRBV4-1	.	TRBD1	TRBJ1-6	TGCGCCAGCAGCCCCCCCGGACAGGGAGAGGGATCACCCCTCCACTTT	CASSPPGQGEGSPLHF
TRBV13	.	.	TRBJ2-7	TGTGCCAGCAGGGGTCAAGTGACTGAGTCGGGACTCCCACTACCCGAGCAGTACTTC	CASRGQVTESGLPLPEQYF
TRBV7-8	.	TRBD1	TRBJ1-3	TGTGCCAGCAGCTCTAGATTAAAAGGACAGGGCCACTCTGGAAACACCATATATTTT	CASSSRLKGQGHSGNTIYF
TRBV6-4	once	.	TRBJ1-1	TGTGCCAGCAGTGAGGCGGCGAACACTGAAGCTTTCTTT	CASSEAANTEAFF
TRBV6-5	.	TRBD1	TRBJ1-2	TGTGCCAGCAGTAACAACAGGGGCGCCTATGGCTACACCTTC	CASSNNRGAYGYTF
TRBV5-8	.	TRBD1	TRBJ1-5	TGTGCCAGCAATCTATGGACAGGGTTTACTCAGCCCCAGCATTTT	CASNLWTGFTQPQHF
TRBV9	.	TRBD2	TRBJ2-1	TGTGCCAGCAGCGTGGTCGCGGGAGGGATAGATGAGCAGTTCTTC	CASSVVAGGIDEQFF
TRBV19	.	.	TRBJ1-2	TGTGCCACCCGACAGGATGGCTACACCTTC	CATRQDGYTF